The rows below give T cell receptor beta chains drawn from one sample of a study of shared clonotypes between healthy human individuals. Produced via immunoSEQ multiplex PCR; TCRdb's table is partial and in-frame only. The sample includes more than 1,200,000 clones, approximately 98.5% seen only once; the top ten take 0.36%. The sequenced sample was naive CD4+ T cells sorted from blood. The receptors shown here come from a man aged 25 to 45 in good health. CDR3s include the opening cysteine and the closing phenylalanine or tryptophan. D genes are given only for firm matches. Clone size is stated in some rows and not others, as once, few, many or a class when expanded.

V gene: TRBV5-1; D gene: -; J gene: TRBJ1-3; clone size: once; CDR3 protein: CASSPDLVGSGNTIYF; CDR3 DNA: TGCGCCAGCAGCCCGGACTTGGTGGGCTCTGGAAACACCATATATTTT
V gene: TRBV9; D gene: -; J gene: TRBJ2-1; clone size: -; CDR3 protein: CASSVIGGSNEQFF; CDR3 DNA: TGTGCCAGCAGCGTAATAGGGGGGAGCAATGAGCAGTTCTTC
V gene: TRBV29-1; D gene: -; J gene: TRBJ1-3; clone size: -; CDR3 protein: CSVEDPTQGSGNTIYF; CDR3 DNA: TGCAGCGTTGAAGACCCAACACAGGGAAGTGGAAACACCATATATTTT
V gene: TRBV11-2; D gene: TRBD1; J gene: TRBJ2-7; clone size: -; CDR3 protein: CASAPGTARAYEQYF; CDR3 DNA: TGTGCCAGCGCCCCGGGGACAGCGCGTGCGTACGAGCAGTACTTC
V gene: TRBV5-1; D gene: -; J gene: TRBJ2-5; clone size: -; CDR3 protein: CASNKEETQYF; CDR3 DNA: TGCGCCAGCAATAAAGAAGAGACCCAGTACTTC
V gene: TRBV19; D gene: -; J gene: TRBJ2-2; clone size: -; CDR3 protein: CASKGRHLNTGELFF; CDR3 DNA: TGTGCCAGTAAGGGTCGACACCTGAACACCGGGGAGCTGTTTTTT
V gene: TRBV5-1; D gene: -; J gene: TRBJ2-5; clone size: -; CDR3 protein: CASSLGASIRETQYF; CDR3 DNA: TGCGCCAGCAGCTTGGGCGCATCTATAAGGGAGACCCAGTACTTC
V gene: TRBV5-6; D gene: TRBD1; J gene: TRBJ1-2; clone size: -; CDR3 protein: CASKKRGLWFYGYTF; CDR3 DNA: TGTGCCAGCAAGAAAAGGGGGCTTTGGTTCTATGGCTACACCTTC
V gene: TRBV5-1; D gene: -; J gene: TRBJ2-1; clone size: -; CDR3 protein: CASSLAPGNLEQFF; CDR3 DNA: TGCGCCAGCAGCTTGGCCCCTGGAAACCTTGAGCAGTTCTTC
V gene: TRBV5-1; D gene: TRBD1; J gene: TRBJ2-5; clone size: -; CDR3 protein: CASSLGTVVKETQYF; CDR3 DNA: TGCGCCAGCAGCCTGGGGACAGTGGTAAAAGAGACCCAGTACTTC
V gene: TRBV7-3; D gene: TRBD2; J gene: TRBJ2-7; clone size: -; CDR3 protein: CASSLGTSGNYEQYF; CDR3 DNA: TGTGCCAGCAGCTTGGGGACTAGCGGGAACTACGAGCAGTACTTC
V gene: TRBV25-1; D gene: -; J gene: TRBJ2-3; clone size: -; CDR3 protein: CASSEGPDTQYF; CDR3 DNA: TGTGCCAGCAGTGAAGGGCCAGATACGCAGTATTTT
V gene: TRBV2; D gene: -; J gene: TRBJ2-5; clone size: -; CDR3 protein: CASSEARHQRGETQYF; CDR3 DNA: TGTGCCAGCAGTGAAGCGCGGCACCAACGGGGGGAGACCCAGTACTTC
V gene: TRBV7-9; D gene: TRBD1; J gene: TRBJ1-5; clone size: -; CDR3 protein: CASSFGTASHQPQHF; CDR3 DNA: TGTGCCAGCAGCTTCGGGACAGCCTCACATCAGCCCCAGCATTTT
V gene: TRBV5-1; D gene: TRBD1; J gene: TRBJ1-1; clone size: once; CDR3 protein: CASSALTGSTEAFF; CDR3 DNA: TGCGCCAGCAGCGCGTTGACAGGGAGCACTGAAGCTTTCTTT
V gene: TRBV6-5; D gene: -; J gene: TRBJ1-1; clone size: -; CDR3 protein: CASTTESGYTEAFF; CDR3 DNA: TGTGCCAGCACCACCGAGTCAGGCTACACTGAAGCTTTCTTT
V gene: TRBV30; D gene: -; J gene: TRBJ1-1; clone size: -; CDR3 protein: CASARREPEAFF; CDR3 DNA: TGTGCCTCGGCCCGGCGTGAGCCTGAAGCTTTCTTT
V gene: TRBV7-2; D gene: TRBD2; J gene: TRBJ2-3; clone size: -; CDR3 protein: CASSKTSGRAVDTQYF; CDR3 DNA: TGTGCCAGCAGCAAGACTAGCGGGAGGGCCGTAGATACGCAGTATTTT
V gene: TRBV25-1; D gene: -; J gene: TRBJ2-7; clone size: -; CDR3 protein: CASSELGRLYEQYF; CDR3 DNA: TGTGCCAGCAGTGAATTGGGACGGCTCTACGAGCAGTACTTC
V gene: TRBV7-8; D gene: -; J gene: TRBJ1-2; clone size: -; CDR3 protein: CASSLRGASEWPRGYTF; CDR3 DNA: TGTGCCAGCAGCTTACGGGGGGCGAGTGAATGGCCTCGAGGCTACACCTTC
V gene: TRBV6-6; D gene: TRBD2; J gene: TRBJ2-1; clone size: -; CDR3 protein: CASSTGTKNEQFF; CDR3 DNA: TGTGCCAGCAGTACCGGGACTAAGAATGAGCAGTTCTTC
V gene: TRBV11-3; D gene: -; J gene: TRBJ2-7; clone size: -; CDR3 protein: CASSSSNYEQYF; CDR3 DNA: TGTGCCAGCAGCTCCTCGAACTACGAGCAGTACTTC
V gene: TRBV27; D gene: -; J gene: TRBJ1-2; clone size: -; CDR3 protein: CASSETANYGYTF; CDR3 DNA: TGTGCCAGCAGTGAAACAGCTAACTATGGCTACACCTTC
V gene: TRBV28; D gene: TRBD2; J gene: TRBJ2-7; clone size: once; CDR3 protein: CASSLSGDLEQYF; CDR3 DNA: TGTGCCAGCAGTTTAAGCGGGGACCTCGAGCAGTACTTC
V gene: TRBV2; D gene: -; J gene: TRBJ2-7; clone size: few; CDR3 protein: CASSEALPGREQYF; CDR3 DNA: TGTGCCAGCAGTGAAGCGCTTCCGGGGCGCGAGCAGTACTTC
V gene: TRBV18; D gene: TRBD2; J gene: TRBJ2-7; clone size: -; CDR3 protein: CASSRTKGTIQSYEQYF; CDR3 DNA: TGTGCCAGCTCACGAACAAAAGGGACTATCCAATCCTACGAGCAGTACTTC
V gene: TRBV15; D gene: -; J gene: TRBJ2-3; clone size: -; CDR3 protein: CATSRTDLRTDTQYF; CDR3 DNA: TGTGCCACCAGCAGAACGGACCTCAGGACAGATACGCAGTATTTT
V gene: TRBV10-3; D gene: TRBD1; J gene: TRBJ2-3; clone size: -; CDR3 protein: CAISERTGEGQYF; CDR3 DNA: TGTGCCATCAGTGAGCGGACAGGGGAAGGGCAGTATTTT